The entry that follows covers one T cell receptor (beta chain) sequence. Its antigen is unknown. Looked up from germline, CDR1 is MNHNS and CDR2 is SASEGT. The CDR3 extends over 17 amino acids. The germline V and J ends were trimmed by 0 bases and 8 bases, with 22 bases remaining between them. This specimen comes from a study of shared clonotypes between healthy human individuals. Whole-study findings and limits: Naive CD4 clonotypes overlapped across a handful of donors at about 5%. An effect of sequencing depth on clonotype sharing among donors was expected.

CD45RO-negative, CCR7-selected cells formed the naive CD8 fraction, which excluded terminally differentiated effector memory CD45RA+ cells. Each cell subset's genomic DNA was divided evenly among several immunoSEQ plates. The assay was immunoSEQ multiplex PCR, and TCRdb's table has in-frame clones only and misses some. The sample carries some 2,000,000 clones, about 95% recorded once. What was sequenced was naive CD8+ T cells sorted from blood. This receptor was obtained from a man between 18 and 29 years old in good health. This chain uses TRBV6-1 with TRBJ1-2, with D possibly being TRBD1 (6 bases). The CDR3 region is CASSEALVQGFSQGYTF. CDR3 nucleotides: TGTGCCAGCAGTGAAGCCCTAGTACAGGGTTTCTCGCAGGGCTACACCTTC.